Listed here are 24 T cell receptor beta chains from one sample, sequenced in a study of blood T cell repertoires in COVID-19. Produced via immunoSEQ multiplex PCR; TCRdb's table is partial and in-frame only. The sample yields about 89,000 clones, approximately 80% seen once. Sequencing was carried out using peripheral blood. The source is a woman older than 75 with acute or convalescent COVID-19.

The rearrangement uses TRBV15 and TRBJ2-7; D is uncertain. Germline CDR1 and CDR2: LNHNV and YYDKDF (reference sequence). The V end was cut by 1 base, the J end by 2 bases, with 6 bases between. This CDR3 has 13 residues. For the CDR3, the DNA is TGTGCCACCAGCAGAGGCTATACCTACGAGCAGTACTTC. Residues: CATSRGYTYEQYF.

The chain carries TRBV7-9 and TRBJ2-7; TRBD2 matches at 11 bases. Germline V lookup: CDR1 SEHNR, CDR2 FQNEAQ (reference sequence). This CDR3 has 15 amino acids. J lost 2 bases, V lost 5 bases, and 5 bases had no gene match. The CDR3, as DNA: TGTGCCAGCAGCAAACTAGCGGGGGAAACCTACGAGCAGTACTTC. It specifies CASSKLAGETYEQYF.

The table lists this clone with a few counts. The rearrangement uses TRBV6-2 or TRBV6-3 and TRBJ1-1, with D maybe TRBD1 (6 bases). Trimming removed 6 bases at V and 5 bases at J, with 13 bases between. The CDR3 consists of 13 residues. In germline, CDR1 is MNHEY, CDR2 SVGEGT. This chain's CDR3 is CASSVNRETEAFF. The CDR3, as DNA: TGTGCCAGCAGCGTCAACAGGGAGACTGAAGCTTTCTTT.

This clone was recorded a few times. This chain connects TRBV5-1 to TRBJ2-1; D possibly corresponds to TRBD2 (5 bases). Germline V gene lookup returns CDR1 SGHRS and CDR2 YFSETQ. V was shortened by 0 bases and J by 4 bases, with 17 bases between the two germline ends. This CDR3 is 17 amino acids long. The CDR3 region has the DNA TGCGCCAGCAGCTTGGGTTTAAGGACTTCACAGTACAATGAGCAGTTCTTC. It translates to CASSLGLRTSQYNEQFF.

The J gene is TRBJ1-1, the V gene TRBV7-9; no reliable D call. This CDR3 comprises 13 residues. The germline gives CDR1 SEHNR, CDR2 FQNEAQ (reference sequence). V lost 6 bases and J lost 0, with 8 bases in between. CDR3 region: CASRPGMNTEAFF. CDR3 in DNA: TGTGCCAGCAGGCCAGGTATGAACACTGAAGCTTTCTTT.

This chain connects TRBV9 to TRBJ2-3; perhaps TRBD2 as D (6 bases). Trimming pared 1 base from V and 2 bases from J, leaving 11 bases between. CDR1 SGDLS and CDR2 YYNGEE come from the germline V gene. This CDR3 is 15 amino acids long. CDR3 region: CASSVISGFTDTQYF. CDR3 nucleotide sequence: TGTGCCAGCAGCGTAATTAGCGGATTCACAGATACGCAGTATTTT.

This chain connects TRBV4-2 to TRBJ2-3; D not certain. This CDR3 contains 12 residues. Germline lookup yields CDR1 LGHNA and CDR2 YNFKEQ. The germline V and J ends were trimmed by 0 bases and 6 bases, with 4 bases remaining between them. The CDR3 DNA sequence: TGTGCCAGCAGCCAAGATATGGATACGCAGTATTTT. This encodes CASSQDMDTQYF.

The chain employs TRBV5-1 and TRBJ1-6; 10 nucleotides line up with TRBD1. The CDR3 covers 14 residues. Germline V gene lookup returns CDR1 SGHRS and CDR2 YFSETQ. With 4 bases clipped from V and 10 bases from J, the junction kept 5 bases outside the gene matches. The CDR3 sequence is CASSPGQGGSPLHF. The CDR3 nucleotides are TGCGCCAGCAGCCCCGGACAGGGGGGCTCACCCCTCCACTTT.

This clone was picked up a small number of times. The chain combines TRBV2 with TRBJ2-5, with 7 nucleotides matching TRBD2. Per germline, CDR1 SNHLY and CDR2 FYNNEI. The CDR3 covers 14 residues. V lost 4 bases to trimming and J lost 2 bases; unmatched junction nucleotides: 4. The CDR3 bases are TGTGCCAGCAGTGCCGGGAGGTCGCAAGAGACCCAGTACTTC. Translation gives CASSAGRSQETQYF.

The chain links TRBV19 to TRBJ1-1; D call uncertain. Germline V lookup: CDR1 LNHDA, CDR2 SQIVND (reference sequence). This CDR3 contains 16 residues. V lost 10 bases, J lost 4 bases, and 25 bases lay in between. The CDR3: CATQLFPGSSSTEAFF. CDR3 sequence (DNA): TGTGCCACTCAACTCTTTCCCGGGAGCTCGAGCACTGAAGCTTTCTTT.

This clone has a handful of counts. This chain uses TRBV2 with TRBJ2-5; possible D gene TRBD1, 6 bases. V shed 1 base and J shed 5 bases, with 14 bases lying between them. This CDR3 comprises 15 residues. The germline V gene encodes CDR1 SNHLY and CDR2 FYNNEI. CDR3 DNA: TGTGCCAGCAGTGAAGACAGGGTATTTAAGGAGACCCAGTACTTC. Residues: CASSEDRVFKETQYF.

The chain joins TRBV7-9 to TRBJ2-5; 8 bases map to TRBD2. CDR1 and CDR2 (germline): SEHNR, FQNEAQ (reference sequence). This CDR3 contains 15 residues. V lost 4 bases to trimming and J lost 0 bases; unmatched junction nucleotides: 4. The CDR3 reads CASSSGLAHQETQYF. CDR3 DNA sequence: TGTGCCAGCAGCTCAGGACTAGCTCACCAAGAGACCCAGTACTTC.

This clone has just one count. The chain links TRBV27 to TRBJ2-7; a possible D gene is TRBD1 (5 bases). The CDR3 extends over 14 amino acids. The germline V gene has CDR1 MNHEY and CDR2 SMNVEV (reference sequence). V lost 6 bases and J lost 6, with 18 bases in between. CDR3 DNA: TGTGCCAGCAGCCCCAGGGAAGTCATGCGCGAGCAGTACTTC. It codes for CASSPREVMREQYF.

The chain uses TRBV7-8 and TRBJ2-5; 11 bases are a match to TRBD2. This CDR3 has 18 residues. In germline, CDR1 is SGHVS, CDR2 FQNEAQ. Trimming took 8 bases from V and 5 from J; bases not matched to a gene: 19. The CDR3 loop is CASGPGLAVLEVWETQYF. CDR3 sequence (DNA): TGTGCCAGCGGACCGGGACTAGCGGTTCTTGAAGTTTGGGAGACCCAGTACTTC.

The chain uses TRBV5-1 and TRBJ1-1; D uncertain. The CDR3 consists of 13 residues. In germline, CDR1 is SGHRS, CDR2 YFSETQ. Trimming pared 6 bases from V and 6 bases from J, leaving 15 bases between. The CDR3 loop is CASKGSGFAEAFF. In nucleotides, the CDR3 is TGCGCCAGCAAGGGTTCGGGGTTCGCTGAAGCTTTCTTT.

V usage is TRBV3-1 (or the pseudogene TRBV3-2) and J usage is TRBJ2-1; 7 nucleotides match TRBD2. With 4 bases clipped from V and 10 bases from J, the junction kept 10 bases outside the gene matches. The CDR3 is made up of 14 amino acids. The V gene's germline CDR1 is LGHDT and CDR2 YNNKEL (reference sequence). CDR3 residues: CASSPVVGGNEQFF. The DNA of the CDR3 is TGTGCCAGCAGCCCGGTTGTGGGAGGGAACGAGCAGTTCTTC.

The rearrangement joins TRBV2 to TRBJ1-4; 8 nucleotides match TRBD1. J was trimmed by 7 bases and V by 5 bases; bases with no gene match: 6. Per the germline V gene, CDR1 is SNHLY and CDR2 is FYNNEI. This CDR3 is 14 amino acids long. CDR3 nucleotide sequence: TGTGCCAGCAGTAAAGACAGGGGAGGTGAAAAACTGTTTTTT. Protein: CASSKDRGGEKLFF.

This chain links TRBV7-9 with TRBJ2-1; TRBD2 agrees at 7 bases. This CDR3 region has 13 residues. Unmatched junction bases numbered 2, after V lost 0 bases and J lost 9 bases. CDR1 and CDR2 from the germline V gene are SEHNR and FQNEAQ (reference sequence). The CDR3: CASSLAGGVEQFF. The CDR3 DNA reads as TGTGCCAGCAGCTTAGCGGGAGGGGTTGAGCAGTTCTTC.

This chain joins TRBV5-6 and TRBJ2-2, with 10 bases identical to TRBD2. Per germline, CDR1 SGHDT and CDR2 YYEEEE. V was pared by 6 bases and J by 2 bases, with 13 bases of the junction left unmatched. There are 18 residues in the CDR3. The chain's CDR3 is CASTVSRASGRNTGELFF. CDR3 coding DNA: TGTGCCAGCACCGTATCCCGTGCTAGCGGGAGAAACACCGGGGAGCTGTTTTTT. Complete variable domain (other parts from reference TRBV5-6 and TRBJ2-2): DAGVTQSPTHLIKTRGQQVTLRCSPKSGHDTVSWYQQALGQGPQFIFQYYEEEERQRGNFPDRFSGHQFPNYSSELNVNALLLGDSALYLCASTVSRASGRNTGELFFGEGSRLTVL.

Only a few counts were recorded for this clone. V gene TRBV5-1 combines with J gene TRBJ1-1; no firm D call. CDR3 length: 13 residues. CDR1 and CDR2 from the germline V gene are SGHRS and YFSETQ. The V and J ends lost 2 bases and 2 bases respectively, with 7 bases between them. CDR3 in amino acids: CASSLEGNTEAFF. The CDR3 DNA follows: TGCGCCAGCAGCTTAGAGGGAAACACTGAAGCTTTCTTT.

This clone turned up a few times. The genes are TRBV18 and TRBJ1-3, with a weak D call TRBD1 (6 bases). The CDR3 is 17 residues long. Germline CDR1 reads KGHSH; CDR2 reads LQKENI. V shed 4 bases and J shed 4 bases, with 20 bases lying between them. CDR3: CASSRIYTGHEGNTIYF. Written as DNA, the CDR3 is TGTGCCAGCTCACGAATATATACAGGGCACGAAGGAAACACCATATATTTT. Based on the CDR3 plus reference TRBV18 and TRBJ1-3, the full variable domain is NAGVMQNPRHLVRRRGQEARLRCSPMKGHSHVYWYRQLPEEGLKFMVYLQKENIIDESGMPKERFSAEFPKEGPSILRIQQVVRGDSAAYFCASSRIYTGHEGNTIYFGEGSWLTVV.

V is TRBV6-6 and J is TRBJ2-1; TRBD1 is a possible D gene (6 bases). The CDR3 is 14 amino acids. The V and J ends lost 2 bases and 4 bases respectively, with 9 bases between them. Germline V gene data show CDR1 as MNHNY and CDR2 as SVGAGI (reference sequence). CDR3 coding DNA: TGTGCCAGCAGTTACATGGGGGCGTACAATGAGCAGTTCTTC. It is translated as CASSYMGAYNEQFF.

The chain combines TRBV5-4 with TRBJ2-3, with D perhaps TRBD1 (6 bases). Per the germline V gene, CDR1 is SGHNT and CDR2 is YYREEE (reference sequence). This CDR3 has 14 amino acids. The ends were cut back, 5 bases at V and 2 bases at J, with 12 bases in the middle. The DNA for the CDR3 is TGTGCCAGCAGAAAGGGGGAATACACAGATACGCAGTATTTT. Protein product: CASRKGEYTDTQYF.

The chain joins TRBV6-6 to TRBJ1-1; perhaps TRBD1 as D (6 bases). The ends were cut back, 4 bases at V and 6 bases at J, with 18 bases in the middle. The CDR3 is 15 residues long. Germline V gives CDR1 MNHNY, CDR2 SVGAGI (reference sequence). The CDR3 region has the DNA TGTGCCAGCAGTTCTCCGAGGGGGGGAGTTGCTGAAGCTTTCTTT. It translates to CASSSPRGGVAEAFF.